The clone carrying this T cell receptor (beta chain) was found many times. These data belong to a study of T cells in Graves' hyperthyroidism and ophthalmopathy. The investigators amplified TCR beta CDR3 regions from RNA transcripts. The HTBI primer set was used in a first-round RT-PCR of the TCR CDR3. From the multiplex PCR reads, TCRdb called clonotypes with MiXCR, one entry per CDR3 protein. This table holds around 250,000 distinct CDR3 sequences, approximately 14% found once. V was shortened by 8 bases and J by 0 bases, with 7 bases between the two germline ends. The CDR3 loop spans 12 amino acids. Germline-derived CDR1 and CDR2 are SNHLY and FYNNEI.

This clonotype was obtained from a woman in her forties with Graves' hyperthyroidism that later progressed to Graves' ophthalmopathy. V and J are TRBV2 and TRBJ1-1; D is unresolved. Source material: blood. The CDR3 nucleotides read TGTGCCAGCCGGCCCCTGAACACTGAAGCTTTCTTT. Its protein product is CASRPLNTEAFF.